The 31 T cell receptor beta chains in this list originate from one sample, sequenced in a study of tumor-infiltrating lymphocytes in primary liver carcinoma. Both RNA and DNA were isolated together from around 20-30 mg of bulk tissue that had not been sorted. From around 500 ng of total RNA, TCR beta-specific cDNA was reverse-transcribed using a constant-region primer. Slightly modified ARM-PCR with three nested multiplex PCR rounds yielded TCR beta libraries. Each of the first two PCR rounds ran approximately 9 cycles with TRBV1-TRBV30 forward and C-beta reverse primers. TCRdb ran MiXCR on the multiplex PCR reads and lists one entry per CDR3 protein. The sample gives tens of thousands of distinct CDR3 sequences, 60% to 80% of which show up once; about 37% is in the top ten. The sample consisted of tumor-adjacent normal liver tissue. These TCRs come from a woman in her 30s with primary liver carcinoma and hepatitis B virus infection.

The chain has TRBV6-6 and TRBJ2-1; D might be TRBD1 (5 bases). Between the trimmed V and J ends, which lost 8 bases and 9 bases, there was a span of 11 bases. CDR1 is MNHNY and CDR2 is SVGAGI in the germline V gene (reference sequence). CDR3 size: 11 residues. The CDR3 DNA reads TGTGCCAGCTCCCTTGGGGCTGAGCAGTTCTTC. Its translation: CASSLGAEQFF.

The rearrangement uses TRBV19 and TRBJ2-2; 11 bases align to TRBD2. The germline V gene encodes CDR1 LNHDA and CDR2 SQIVND (reference sequence). V lost 2 bases to trimming and J lost 4 bases; unmatched junction nucleotides: 0. This CDR3 has 15 amino acids. The CDR3 here is CASSILAGGTGELFF. CDR3 DNA sequence: TGTGCCAGTAGTATACTAGCGGGAGGCACCGGGGAGCTGTTTTTT.

The V and J genes are TRBV4-3 and TRBJ2-1; D is unclear. The CDR3 spans 16 residues. CDR1 LGHNA and CDR2 YSLEER come from the germline V gene. V gave up 0 bases and J gave up 5 bases, with 14 bases separating them. The CDR3 loop reads CASSQDAGSSNNEQFF. DNA of the CDR3: TGCGCCAGCAGCCAAGATGCTGGAAGCTCGAACAATGAGCAGTTCTTC.

Details on this clonotype: A read error may account for a junction end that differs from germline. For the CDR3, the DNA is TGTTCCAGCAGCTCCCACACCTACGAGCAGTACTTC. Translation: CSSSSHTYEQYF. The V and J genes are TRBV6-2 or TRBV6-3 and TRBJ2-7; D is undetermined. CDR1 and CDR2 from the germline V gene are MNHEY and SVGEGT. This CDR3 comprises 12 residues.

With respect to this clonotype: The missing conserved phenylalanine or tryptophan at the end of this CDR3 makes a read error likely. The chain has TRBV29-1 and TRBJ2-1; D is undetermined. Germline V CDR1 and CDR2: SQVTM, ANQGSEA. V dropped 8 bases and J dropped 7 bases, with 15 bases sitting between them. The length of the CDR3 is 12 residues. The CDR3 region is CSSAGSLNEQFS. The CDR3 DNA reads as TGCAGCTCGGCTGGATCGTTAAATGAGCAGTTCTCC.

Concerning this clonotype itself: Since no conserved phenylalanine or tryptophan closes the CDR3, a read error is the likely cause. The chain is built from TRBV6-2 or TRBV6-3 and TRBJ1-3, with D tentatively TRBD1 (5 bases). The CDR3 length is 15 residues. Per the germline V gene, CDR1 is MNHEY and CDR2 is SVGEGT. Trimming cost V 4 bases and J 0 bases, with 10 bases left between them. CDR3 nucleotide sequence: TGTGCCAGCAGTTCCTACACAGGCTCTGGAAACACCATATATTTG. Its translation is CASSSYTGSGNTIYL.

As to this clonotype: It is likely a read error, because the conserved phenylalanine at the end of the CDR3 is missing. This chain connects TRBV12-3 or TRBV12-4 to TRBJ1-1; unclear D gene. V was pared by 3 bases and J by 2 bases, with 13 bases between. The CDR3 is 15 amino acids. The DNA for the CDR3 is TGTGCCAGCAGTTTTTCCAGCACCGGTAACACTGAAGCTTTCTTA. This encodes CASSFSSTGNTEAFL.

The chain joins TRBV4-3 to TRBJ2-7, with D possibly being TRBD1 (5 bases). The CDR3 totals 15 residues. Trimming left V 2 bases short and J 13 bases short, with 24 bases between. The V gene's germline CDR1 is LGHNA and CDR2 YSLEER. CDR3 DNA: TGCGCCAGCAGCCAAAATTTTCCAGGGTCCTACGTGCACTACTTC. Encoded protein: CASSQNFPGSYVHYF.

This clonotype has ten or more counts. The rearrangement joins TRBV28 to TRBJ1-4; 7 bases map to TRBD1. CDR3 length: 14 residues. Germline trimming cut 6 bases from V and 5 bases from J; bases unmatched to any gene: 6. Germline V lookup: CDR1 MDHEN, CDR2 SYDVKM. The CDR3 region has the DNA TGTGCCAGCAGCGAACAGGGGTGGAATGAAAAACTGTTTTTT. Encoded protein: CASSEQGWNEKLFF.

This clonotype was seen once. With a much larger clone just one base away, this may be a read error. The chain recombines TRBV28 with TRBJ1-1; D is undetermined. The V and J ends lost 4 bases and 6 bases respectively, with 12 bases between them. Per the germline V gene, CDR1 is MDHEN and CDR2 is SYDVKM. The CDR3 is made up of 13 amino acids. The CDR3 DNA reads as TGTGCCAGCAGTTCTGTAGGGTGGTCTGAAGCTTTCTTT. Residues: CASSSVGWSEAFF. The full variable domain, with the rest looked up from reference TRBV28 and TRBJ1-1, is DVKVTQSSRYLVKRTGEKVFLECVQDMDHENMFWYRQDPGLGLRLIYFSYDVKMKEKGDIPEGYSVSREKKERFSLILESASTNQTSMYLCASSSVGWSEAFFGQGTRLTVV.

For this clonotype: At one end, the junction sequence differs from germline, possibly due to a read error. V usage is TRBV28 and J usage is TRBJ2-4; maybe TRBD2 (5 bases). The length of the CDR3 is 15 residues. Germline CDR1 is MDHEN and CDR2 is SYDVKM. The CDR3 DNA sequence: TGTGCCAGCAGTTTATGGGCGGGTGGCAAAAACACTCAGTGCTTC. Its protein product is CASSLWAGGKNTQCF.

Note on this clonotype: One end of the junction is discordant with germline, which a read error may explain. The V call is TRBV29-1, the J call TRBJ1-4, with 8 nucleotides matching TRBD1. The CDR3 has 12 amino acids. The germline CDR1 and CDR2 sequences are SQVTM and ANQGSEA. CDR3 sequence reads: CRVVGQAEKLFF. DNA of the CDR3: TGTCGCGTAGTGGGACAGGCCGAAAAACTGTTTTTT.

The rearrangement links TRBV6-5 to TRBJ2-2; a possible D gene is TRBD2 (6 bases). V dropped 5 bases and J dropped 3 bases, with 13 bases sitting between them. This CDR3 has 15 amino acids. The germline V gene encodes CDR1 MNHEY and CDR2 SVGAGI. CDR3 loop: CASSTPGLYTGELFF. Here the CDR3 DNA reads TGTGCCAGCAGTACACCGGGACTTTACACCGGGGAGCTGTTTTTT.

In regard to this clonotype: In this CDR3 the conserved last residue, phenylalanine or tryptophan, is missing, so a read error is likely. The DNA is omitted, as the CDR3 cannot be located on it reliably, and the CDR3 follows TCRdb's listing. The chain links TRBV28 to TRBJ2-2. Germline loops: CDR1 MDHEN, CDR2 SYDVKM. The CDR3 numbers 15 amino acids, ends counted. The chain's CDR3 is CASSLVGLNTGGPFV.

Comment on this clonotype: The CDR3 end shows no conserved phenylalanine or tryptophan, and so a read error is likely. This chain connects TRBV4-2 to TRBJ2-7; 8 bases agree with TRBD2. The V and J ends lost 0 bases and 4 bases, in that order; junction bases with no gene match: 5. The CDR3 is 15 residues long. Germline values: CDR1 LGHNA, CDR2 YNFKEQ. The chain's CDR3 is CASSQETSVLYEQYL. CDR3 DNA sequence: TGTGCCAGCAGCCAAGAGACTAGCGTCCTTTACGAGCAGTACTTA.

For this clonotype: The junction does not match germline at one end; this may be a read error. CDR3: CSSSSRKGGGQSQHF. In nucleotides, the CDR3 is TGTTCCAGCAGTTCCCGTAAGGGTGGAGGCCAGTCCCAGCATTTT. The rearrangement links TRBV12-3 or TRBV12-4 to TRBJ1-5; D is undetermined. The CDR3 runs to 15 residues.

The chain is built from TRBV4-3 and TRBJ1-2, with D possibly TRBD1 on 5 matching bases. Germline V lookup: CDR1 LGHNA, CDR2 YSLEER. V lost 1 base and J lost 2, with 11 bases in between. This CDR3 spans 15 amino acids. CDR3: CASSQGRGSNYGYTF. In nucleotides, the CDR3 is TGCGCCAGCAGCCAAGGAAGGGGCTCCAACTATGGCTACACCTTC.

Concerning this clonotype itself: One end of the junction fails to match germline, which may point to a read error. The rearrangement links TRBV11-2 to TRBJ2-7; no reliable D call. Germline-derived CDR1 and CDR2 are SGHAT and FQNNGV. CDR3 size: 12 residues. CDR3 sequence (DNA): TGTGACAGCAGGTTAATTACCTGCGAGCAGTACTTC. This gives the protein CDSRLITCEQYF. The full variable domain, rest sourced from reference TRBV11-2 and TRBJ2-7, is EAGVAQSPRYKIIEKRQSVAFWCNPISGHATLYWYQQILGQGPKLLIQFQNNGVVDDSQLPKDRFSAERLKGVDSTLKIQPAKLEDSAVYLCDSRLITCEQYFGPGTRLTVT.

With respect to this clonotype: At one boundary the junction diverges from the germline segment, which might be a read error. The chain links TRBV6-1 to TRBJ2-7; 10 nucleotides align to TRBD2. The length of the CDR3 is 14 residues. Germline V gives CDR1 MNHNS, CDR2 SASEGT. As DNA, the CDR3 is TGTGCCGGCAGTAACCTAGCGGGAGTGTACGAGGAGTACTTC. Translated: CAGSNLAGVYEEYF.

As regards this clonotype: The junction does not match germline at one end; this may be a read error. The chain links TRBV20-1 to TRBJ2-1; 11 nucleotides match TRBD2. The CDR3 is 18 residues long. Per the germline V gene, CDR1 is DFQATT and CDR2 is SNEGSKA (reference sequence). Here the CDR3 DNA reads TGCGGTGCTAGAGGTGTATATGGAGGGACTAGCGGAAATAATGAGCAGTTCTTC. Its protein product is CGARGVYGGTSGNNEQFF.

As regards this clonotype: The conserved phenylalanine or tryptophan is not found at the CDR3 terminus, so this likely reflects a read error. The DNA is omitted, as the CDR3 cannot be located on it reliably, and the CDR3 follows TCRdb's listing. This chain uses TRBV11-1 with TRBJ1-2; the table calls TRBD1, which could not be checked here. The CDR3 is 15 residues long, counting both termini. Germline CDR1 is SGHAT and CDR2 is FQDESV (reference sequence). The CDR3 protein is CAGRPSTGTSYGHTL.

V and J are TRBV2 and TRBJ2-3; 7 bases align to TRBD2. This CDR3 region has 15 residues. The germline V gene has CDR1 SNHLY and CDR2 FYNNEI. The J segment lost 5 bases and the V segment lost 7 bases, leaving 12 bases of the junction unmatched. In DNA form, the CDR3 reads TGTGCCAGCAAAGGCGGGAGATTTCACATAGATACGCAGTATTTT. This translates into CASKGGRFHIDTQYF.

This clonotype appeared a single time. The chain has TRBV12-3 or TRBV12-4 and TRBJ1-6; tentatively, D is TRBD1 (6 bases). Trimming took 3 bases from V and 3 from J, leaving 12 bases between them. The CDR3 spans 16 residues. The CDR3: CASSFARGDYNSPLHF. In DNA, the CDR3 is TGTGCCAGCAGTTTTGCAAGGGGGGACTATAATTCACCCCTCCACTTT.

About this clonotype: One end of the junction is discordant with germline, which a read error may explain. The CDR3 DNA follows: TGTGTCAGTGGACAGGGGCGCGCCTACGGGCAGTACTTC. Its protein is CVSGQGRAYGQYF. This chain uses TRBV7-8 with TRBJ2-7; TRBD1 matches 9 bases. The CDR3 extends over 13 amino acids. Germline V gene lookup returns CDR1 SGHVS and CDR2 FQNEAQ.

A single count supports this clonotype. One end of the junction fails to match germline, which may point to a read error. The chain couples TRBV7-9 to TRBJ2-3, with D possibly TRBD2 on 6 matching bases. CDR1 and CDR2 from the germline V gene are SEHNR and FQNEAQ (reference sequence). The CDR3 contains 16 residues. This CDR3 reads CASGSARGVSTDRQYF. The CDR3, as DNA: TGTGCTAGCGGCTCGGCGCGAGGGGTTAGCACAGATAGGCAGTATTTT.

To note about this clonotype: One end of the junction fails to match germline, which may point to a read error. This chain's CDR3 is CAGSGRRNNQLQHF. The CDR3 DNA reads TGTGCCGGCAGTGGAAGACGGAACAATCAGCTCCAGCATTTT. This chain links TRBV12-3 or TRBV12-4 with TRBJ1-5, with unresolved D. CDR3 size: 14 residues.

This clonotype has ten or more counts. The chain uses TRBV12-3 or TRBV12-4 and TRBJ1-5; D perhaps matches TRBD1 (5 bases). The CDR3 has 13 residues. Trimming left V 7 bases short and J 7 bases short, with 14 bases between. The chain's CDR3 is CASNGGDGQPQHF. DNA for the CDR3: TGTGCCAGCAATGGGGGGGATGGGCAGCCCCAGCATTTT.

Concerning this clonotype itself: One end of the junction does not line up with germline, which may come from a read error. The chain is built from TRBV7-8 and TRBJ2-2, with D perhaps TRBD2 (5 bases). From germline, CDR1 is SGHVS and CDR2 FQNEAQ. The CDR3 contains 14 residues. The chain's CDR3 is CDSSNAAYTGDLFF. The CDR3 DNA reads as TGTGACAGCAGCAACGCCGCTTACACCGGGGATCTGTTTTTT.

Remarks on this clonotype: One end of the junction does not line up with germline, which may come from a read error. The rearrangement uses TRBV6-2 or TRBV6-3 and TRBJ2-1, with D perhaps matching TRBD2 (5 bases). Germline CDR1 is MNHEY and CDR2 is SVGEGT. The CDR3 runs 14 residues. The CDR3 protein is CVSSRSSPYYEQFF. CDR3 coding DNA: TGTGTCAGCTCGCGTTCTAGCCCCTACTATGAGCAGTTCTTC.

In regard to this clonotype: At one of its ends the junction is not consistent with the germline gene, which may arise from a read error. The chain joins TRBV6-1 to TRBJ1-4; D possibly corresponds to TRBD1 (5 bases). The CDR3 has 15 amino acids. In germline, CDR1 is MNHNS, CDR2 SASEGT. The CDR3 loop is CVSSEAVSGSEKLFF. Here the CDR3 DNA reads TGTGTCAGCAGTGAAGCAGTGTCAGGGTCTGAAAAACTGTTTTTT.

The V and J genes are TRBV7-8 and TRBJ2-7; 9 bases line up with TRBD2. This CDR3 region has 16 residues. V lost 5 bases to trimming and J lost 8 bases; unmatched junction nucleotides: 16. The V gene's germline CDR1 is SGHVS and CDR2 FQNEAQ. CDR3 nucleotide sequence: TGTGCCAGCAGCCTATTACTAGCGGGCGAAGGCCTCAAGCAGTACTTC. Protein sequence: CASSLLLAGEGLKQYF. Filled out from reference TRBV7-8 and TRBJ2-7, the complete variable domain reads GAGVSQSPRYKVAKRGQDVALRCDPISGHVSLFWYQQALGQGPEFLTYFQNEAQLDKSGLPSDRFFAERPEGSVSTLKIQRTQQEDSAVYLCASSLLLAGEGLKQYFGPGTRLTVT.